This entry concerns a single T cell receptor (beta chain). Its specificity is unknown. Profiled with immunoSEQ multiplex PCR; TCRdb holds only in-frame clones, not every one. The sample yields around 67,000 clones, about 85% seen once. Looked up from germline, CDR1 is LNHDA and CDR2 is SQIVND (reference sequence). Between the trimmed V and J ends, which lost 10 bases and 6 bases, there was a span of 12 bases. This CDR3 has 11 residues. This record belongs to a study of OX40 agonist ivuxolimab in advanced cancers. Study-level information: Intravenous ivuxolimab at 0.01 to 10 mg/kg was given to patients every 2 weeks.

Study-level findings and limits: Some nonresponders also had low normalized T-cell clonal expansion. Clonal expansion was seen in CD4+ and CD8+ blood T cells by week 6 at 0.1 to 3.0 mg/kg.

The chain combines TRBV19 with TRBJ1-2, with D maybe TRBD1 (6 bases). The sample here was CD4+ or CD8+ T cells sorted from blood, taken in a trial of the OX40 agonist ivuxolimab. This receptor was obtained from an adult with an advanced solid tumor such as melanoma, head and neck, liver or kidney cancer. DNA for the CDR3: TGTGCCACCCGACAGGACCATGGCTACACCTTC. As protein: CATRQDHGYTF.